Following are 14 T cell receptor beta chains from one sample sequenced in a study of read filtering for tumor transcriptome and immune sequencing. The library was built from about 400 ng RNA with molecular barcoded adaptors for alpha/delta and beta/gamma chains. TCRdb analysed the reads with MiXCR anew, one entry per CDR3 protein. The table lists about 58,000 distinct CDR3 sequences, around an eighth of them singletons. The sequenced sample was a population of CD138-negative cells sorted from bone marrow. Receptors originate from a donor aged 40 or older with multiple myeloma.

This clonotype has a count of ten or more. The junction departs from the called germline gene at one end, perhaps through a read error. The chain links TRBV7-3 to TRBJ2-1; 10 bases align to TRBD2. The CDR3 is 12 amino acids. Germline V gene sequence: CDR1 SGHTA, CDR2 FQGTGA. The CDR3: CASSLTGTSVVF. DNA of the CDR3: TGTGCCAGCAGCTTAACCGGGACTAGCGTGGTCTTC. The whole variable domain, remainder taken from reference TRBV7-3 and TRBJ2-1, is GAGVSQTPSNKVTEKGKYVELRCDPISGHTALYWYRQSLGQGPEFLIYFQGTGAADDSGLPNDRFFAVRPEGSVSTLKIQRTERGDSAVYLCASSLTGTSVVFGPGTRLTVL.

Ten or more counts support this clonotype. This rearrangement joins TRBV2 to TRBJ2-3; D call uncertain. Germline values: CDR1 SNHLY, CDR2 FYNNEI. V lost 7 bases, J lost 2 bases, and 4 bases lay in between. This CDR3 has 11 amino acids. The chain's CDR3 is CASTYTDTQYF. The CDR3 DNA reads as TGTGCCAGCACATACACAGATACGCAGTATTTT.

This rearrangement joins TRBV4-1 to TRBJ1-5; TRBD1 aligns across 9 bases. This CDR3 region has 16 residues. Losses at the gene ends were 3 bases for V and 4 bases for J; bases not matched to a gene: 7. The germline V gene encodes CDR1 MGHRA and CDR2 YSYEKL. In DNA, the CDR3 is TGCGCCAGCAGCCAGGGACAGGGAGACAGGAATCAGCCCCAGCATTTT. Its translation: CASSQGQGDRNQPQHF.

The J gene is TRBJ2-3, the V gene TRBV24-1, with 8 bases that match TRBD1. Germline CDR1 KGHDR, CDR2 SFDVKD. Unmatched junction bases numbered 13, after V lost 6 bases and J lost 3 bases. This CDR3 spans 17 amino acids. The CDR3: CATSNSPGTGPTDTQYF. Here the CDR3 DNA reads TGTGCCACCAGTAATTCTCCCGGGACAGGCCCGACAGATACGCAGTATTTT.

There are many counts of this clonotype. V gene TRBV28 combines with J gene TRBJ2-7; TRBD2 might be the D (6 bases). The V gene lost 3 bases and the J gene lost 4 bases, with 19 bases spanning the gap. The CDR3 sequence is 16 residues long. Germline CDR1 reads MDHEN; CDR2 reads SYDVKM. The CDR3 loop reads CASSLGLHPLSYEQYF. In DNA, the CDR3 is TGTGCCAGCAGTTTGGGACTTCACCCGCTCTCGTACGAGCAGTACTTC.

J is TRBJ2-3 and V is TRBV19, with D unresolved. Per the germline V gene, CDR1 is LNHDA and CDR2 is SQIVND (reference sequence). Trimming stripped 6 bases from V and 0 bases from J, with 10 bases between. CDR3 size: 14 residues. CDR3 in amino acids: CASSPRPSTDTQYF. The DNA of the CDR3 is TGTGCCAGTAGCCCACGGCCTAGCACAGATACGCAGTATTTT.

There are many counts of this clonotype. The gene calls are TRBV5-1 and TRBJ2-2; 7 bases are shared with TRBD1. The ends lost 4 bases at V and 0 bases at J; junction bases unmatched: 9. CDR1 SGHRS and CDR2 YFSETQ come from the germline V gene. The CDR3 covers 17 residues. CDR3 in DNA: TGCGCCAGCAGCCAAACCGGGACAGCTTCGAACACCGGGGAGCTGTTTTTT. This gives the protein CASSQTGTASNTGELFF.

This clonotype showed up just a few times. A single base separates this from a much larger clone, so it may be a read error. The CDR3 does not close with the conserved phenylalanine or tryptophan, likely indicating a read error. The chain employs TRBV29-1 and TRBJ2-5; D unclear. This CDR3 has 13 amino acids. Trimming took off 5 bases at V and 0 bases at J, with 10 bases between the two ends. Germline V gene sequence: CDR1 SQVTM, CDR2 ANQGSEA. CDR3 coding DNA: TGCAGCGTTCTGTTGGGTCACCAAGAGACCCAGTACCTC. Its protein product is CSVLLGHQETQYL.

This clonotype was found a few times. The chain recombines TRBV28 with TRBJ2-1, with D unclear. Germline lookup yields CDR1 MDHEN and CDR2 SYDVKM. The CDR3 is made up of 14 amino acids. The V and J ends lost 4 bases and 10 bases respectively, with 17 bases between them. CDR3 sequence reads: CASSSKSKWGEQFF. CDR3 nucleotide sequence: TGTGCCAGCAGTTCCAAATCCAAGTGGGGAGAGCAGTTCTTC.

This clonotype appeared many times. The rearrangement links TRBV19 to TRBJ1-5; D uncertain. This CDR3 has 14 amino acids. Germline lookup yields CDR1 LNHDA and CDR2 SQIVND (reference sequence). Trimming removed 3 bases at V and 9 bases at J, with 15 bases between. CDR3 loop: CASSIRQADLPQHF. For the CDR3, the DNA is TGTGCCAGTAGTATTAGGCAGGCAGATCTGCCCCAGCATTTT.

This clonotype was counted at least ten times. The chain couples TRBV24-1 to TRBJ2-1; 7 nucleotides line up with TRBD2. This CDR3 has 15 residues. V lost 5 bases and J lost 4; bases outside the gene matches: 7. Germline lookup yields CDR1 KGHDR and CDR2 SFDVKD. In nucleotides, the CDR3 is TGTGCCACCAGTGCCCTTAGCGGGTTATACAATGAGCAGTTCTTC. This sequence encodes CATSALSGLYNEQFF.

A few counts support this clonotype. This chain links TRBV2 with TRBJ2-7; possible D gene TRBD2, 5 bases. This CDR3 spans 12 amino acids. The germline gives CDR1 SNHLY, CDR2 FYNNEI. V dropped 6 bases and J dropped 1 base, with 7 bases sitting between them. The chain's CDR3 is CASRGLSYEQYF. The CDR3 nucleotides read TGTGCCAGCAGAGGACTGTCCTACGAGCAGTACTTC.

This clonotype was recorded many times. V is TRBV9 and J is TRBJ1-4, with D possibly being TRBD1 (5 bases). Between the trimmed V and J ends, which lost 4 bases and 1 base, there was a span of 8 bases. Germline CDR1 SGDLS, CDR2 YYNGEE. The CDR3 covers 14 residues. The CDR3, as DNA: TGTGCCAGCAGCCCTGGGGGAACTAATGAAAAACTGTTTTTT. Protein sequence: CASSPGGTNEKLFF.

This clonotype has at least ten counts. The V and J genes are TRBV9 and TRBJ1-1; perhaps TRBD1 as D (5 bases). CDR3 length: 15 residues. Germline-derived CDR1 and CDR2 are SGDLS and YYNGEE. Trimming removed 2 bases at V and 1 base at J, with 12 bases between. The CDR3 reads CASSVSGGANTEAFF. CDR3 nucleotide sequence: TGTGCCAGCAGCGTCTCCGGCGGGGCGAACACTGAAGCTTTCTTT.